These 21 T cell receptor beta chains share one sample of origin, sequenced in a study of blood T cell repertoires in COVID-19. Generated by immunoSEQ multiplex PCR, the TCRdb table keeps only in-frame clones and is missing some. The table has tens of thousands of clones, about 90% seen once. Input material: peripheral blood. The receptors originated from a man in his 70s with active COVID-19.

The chain couples TRBV6-5 to TRBJ1-1; D is unresolved. The length of the CDR3 is 14 residues. The ends were cut back, 5 bases at V and 4 bases at J, with 14 bases in the middle. The germline V gene has CDR1 MNHEY and CDR2 SVGAGI. CDR3 in DNA: TGTGCCAGCAGTCCCCGGGTCGAGAGCACTGAAGCTTTCTTT. Its protein is CASSPRVESTEAFF.

This rearrangement joins TRBV5-5 to TRBJ2-3, with 12 bases matching TRBD2. V lost 1 base and J lost 2; bases outside the gene matches: 5. CDR1 and CDR2 (germline): SGHKS, YYEKEE (reference sequence). The CDR3 has 17 amino acids. CDR3 protein: CASSLRLAGAYTDTQYF. The CDR3 DNA sequence: TGTGCCAGCAGCTTGCGACTAGCGGGGGCCTACACAGATACGCAGTATTTT.

The rearrangement uses TRBV18 and TRBJ2-3, with 8 bases aligning to TRBD1. The CDR3 totals 12 residues. The V gene's germline CDR1 is KGHSH and CDR2 LQKENI. V lost 4 bases and J lost 6; bases outside the gene matches: 0. CDR3 in amino acids: CASSRQGDTQYF. The CDR3 nucleotides are TGTGCCAGCTCACGACAGGGGGATACGCAGTATTTT.

The chain recombines TRBV27 with TRBJ2-2; 7 bases match TRBD1. The germline V gene encodes CDR1 MNHEY and CDR2 SMNVEV (reference sequence). The length of the CDR3 is 16 residues. The V and J ends lost 6 bases and 6 bases, in that order; junction bases with no gene match: 13. The CDR3 loop is CASSSLDRVGAGELFF. The CDR3 DNA reads as TGTGCCAGCAGCTCCCTAGACAGGGTAGGCGCCGGGGAGCTGTTTTTT.

The chain joins TRBV4-2 to TRBJ2-7; a possible D gene is TRBD1 (6 bases). The CDR3 loop spans 14 amino acids. The V gene's germline CDR1 is LGHNA and CDR2 YNFKEQ. V lost 1 base and J lost 0, with 7 bases in between. The CDR3 loop is CASSQGTASYEQYF. CDR3 DNA sequence: TGTGCCAGCAGCCAAGGGACAGCCTCCTACGAGCAGTACTTC.

V gene TRBV2 combines with J gene TRBJ2-1, with D possibly TRBD2 on 8 matching bases. The germline V gene encodes CDR1 SNHLY and CDR2 FYNNEI. V was clipped by 5 bases and J by 0 bases, with 14 bases between them. CDR3 size: 16 residues. The DNA of the CDR3 is TGTGCCAGCAGTCAGACAGGGACTAGCTCCTACAATGAGCAGTTCTTC. This translates into CASSQTGTSSYNEQFF. Full variable domain (missing parts from reference TRBV2 and TRBJ2-1): EPEVTQTPSHQVTQMGQEVILRCVPISNHLYFYWYRQILGQKVEFLVSFYNNEISEKSEIFDDQFSVERPDGSNFTLKIRSTKLEDSAMYFCASSQTGTSSYNEQFFGPGTRLTVL.

The V gene is TRBV7-9, the J gene TRBJ2-7; a possible D gene is TRBD1 (6 bases). The V gene lost 3 bases and the J gene lost 12 bases, with 12 bases spanning the gap. The CDR3 has 11 residues. The V gene's germline CDR1 is SEHNR and CDR2 FQNEAQ (reference sequence). The CDR3 loop is CASSLGHPLYF. CDR3 nucleotides: TGTGCCAGCAGCTTGGGACACCCCTTGTACTTC.

This clone was seen a handful of times. V is TRBV19 and J is TRBJ1-5; no definite D call. V gave up 2 bases and J gave up 4 bases, with 9 bases separating them. The CDR3 contains 14 residues. Germline CDR1 is LNHDA and CDR2 is SQIVND (reference sequence). The CDR3 region is CASSINGPNQPQHF. CDR3 nucleotides: TGTGCCAGTAGTATAAATGGGCCTAATCAGCCCCAGCATTTT.

This chain uses TRBV5-1 with TRBJ2-7; weak D call: TRBD2 (6 bases). CDR1 is SGHRS, CDR2 YFSETQ, per germline. Trimming took off 4 bases at V and 7 bases at J, with 27 bases between the two ends. This CDR3 is 17 amino acids long. CDR3 region: CASSPTPVGTPSGEQYF. Here the CDR3 DNA reads TGCGCCAGCAGCCCGACACCCGTCGGGACTCCTTCTGGAGAGCAGTACTTC.

J is TRBJ1-2 and V is TRBV7-8, with D perhaps TRBD1 (5 bases). The CDR3 is 15 residues long. V lost 5 bases to trimming and J lost 5 bases, with 18 bases between them. Germline CDR1 reads SGHVS; CDR2 reads FQNEAQ. The CDR3 bases are TGTGCCAGCAGCCCAGGCGGGGGGACGAAGTATGGCTACACCTTC. The encoded protein is CASSPGGGTKYGYTF. Using reference TRBV7-8 and TRBJ1-2 for the parts outside the CDR3, the full variable domain is GAGVSQSPRYKVAKRGQDVALRCDPISGHVSLFWYQQALGQGPEFLTYFQNEAQLDKSGLPSDRFFAERPEGSVSTLKIQRTQQEDSAVYLCASSPGGGTKYGYTFGSGTRLTVV.

This clone was observed a handful of times. The chain joins TRBV4-1 to TRBJ1-1; a possible D gene is TRBD1 (5 bases). Trimming removed 4 bases at V and 4 bases at J, with 10 bases between. The CDR3 has 13 residues. Germline CDR1 is MGHRA and CDR2 is YSYEKL. This chain's CDR3 is CASSPREVTEAFF. The CDR3 coding sequence is TGCGCCAGCAGCCCCAGGGAAGTCACTGAAGCTTTCTTT.

This rearrangement joins TRBV29-1 to TRBJ2-3; D unclear. Germline V CDR1 and CDR2: SQVTM, ANQGSEA. The ends were cut back, 2 bases at V and 2 bases at J, with 8 bases in the middle. The CDR3 runs to 13 residues. CDR3 residues: CSVEPDNTDTQYF. The CDR3 DNA is TGCAGCGTTGAACCCGACAACACAGATACGCAGTATTTT.

J is TRBJ2-5 and V is TRBV9; TRBD2 matches 11 bases. The length of the CDR3 is 16 residues. V lost 1 base and J lost 2; bases outside the gene matches: 4. Germline V lookup: CDR1 SGDLS, CDR2 YYNGEE. The CDR3 is CASSVQGTSGQETQYF. CDR3 nucleotides: TGTGCCAGCAGCGTACAAGGGACTAGCGGACAAGAGACCCAGTACTTC.

The genes are TRBV3-1 (or the pseudogene TRBV3-2) and TRBJ1-5; D unresolved. The V and J ends lost 1 base and 5 bases respectively, with 12 bases between them. This CDR3 has 15 residues. Germline loops: CDR1 LGHDT, CDR2 YNNKEL (reference sequence). CDR3 sequence (DNA): TGTGCCAGCAGCCAAGGTACTGGGAGAGATCAGCCCCAGCATTTT. As protein: CASSQGTGRDQPQHF.

The chain is built from TRBV3-1 (or the pseudogene TRBV3-2) and TRBJ2-2; D remains ambiguous. The V and J ends lost 0 bases and 6 bases respectively, with 11 bases between them. Per the germline V gene, CDR1 is LGHDT and CDR2 is YNNKEL (reference sequence). CDR3 size: 15 residues. The CDR3 region is CASSQETAWAGELFF. The DNA of the CDR3 is TGTGCCAGCAGCCAAGAGACTGCCTGGGCCGGGGAGCTGTTTTTT.

V and J are TRBV29-1 and TRBJ1-1; 7 bases are a match to TRBD1. Germline V CDR1 and CDR2: SQVTM, ANQGSEA. The CDR3 loop spans 13 amino acids. V lost 7 bases and J lost 1; bases outside the gene matches: 6. The CDR3, as DNA: TGCAGCGCCACAGGGGCGGCGAACACTGAAGCTTTCTTT. Amino acids: CSATGAANTEAFF.

V usage is TRBV4-1 and J usage is TRBJ2-3; 9 bases align to TRBD1. Trimming cost V 5 bases and J 3 bases; bases outside gene matches: 6. Germline CDR1 reads MGHRA; CDR2 reads YSYEKL. The length of the CDR3 is 15 residues. The CDR3 sequence is CASSYRDRVTDTQYF. The CDR3 region has the DNA TGCGCCAGCAGCTACCGGGACAGGGTGACAGATACGCAGTATTTT.

The chain has TRBV9 and TRBJ1-2; no reliable D call. This CDR3 region has 11 residues. Germline CDR1 and CDR2: SGDLS and YYNGEE. The V and J ends lost 5 bases and 8 bases respectively, with 10 bases between them. The CDR3 DNA reads as TGTGCCAGCAGAAGGGAGGGAGGCTACACCTTC. Encoded protein: CASRREGGYTF.

This CDR3 is CAWCVGGTDTQYF. DNA of the CDR3: TGTGCCTGGTGCGTCGGGGGCACAGATACGCAGTATTTT. V and J are TRBV30 and TRBJ2-3; D is perhaps TRBD2 (5 bases). The CDR3 consists of 13 residues. Germline assignment: CDR1 GTSNPN and CDR2 SVGIG (reference sequence). Deletions cut 5 bases from V and 1 base from J, with 10 bases between.

This clone was found once. The genes are TRBV7-2 and TRBJ2-2; tentatively, D is TRBD2 (6 bases). Germline lookup yields CDR1 SGHTA and CDR2 FQGNSA. Trimming left V 7 bases short and J 0 bases short, with 12 bases between. This CDR3 has 15 residues. CDR3 nucleotides: TGTGCCAGCACAACGCGGGGTTCGAACACCGGGGAGCTGTTTTTT. Protein: CASTTRGSNTGELFF.

CDR3 nucleotide sequence: TGTGCCAGCAGTTACTCGCCTAGCGGGAGCAAAGAGACCCAGTACTTC. Protein sequence: CASSYSPSGSKETQYF. The V and J genes are TRBV6-2 or TRBV6-3 and TRBJ2-5, with 10 bases identical to TRBD2. From germline, CDR1 is MNHEY and CDR2 SVGEGT. This CDR3 contains 16 residues. Trimming at V came to 0 bases and at J to 3 bases, leaving 4 bases not matched to a gene.